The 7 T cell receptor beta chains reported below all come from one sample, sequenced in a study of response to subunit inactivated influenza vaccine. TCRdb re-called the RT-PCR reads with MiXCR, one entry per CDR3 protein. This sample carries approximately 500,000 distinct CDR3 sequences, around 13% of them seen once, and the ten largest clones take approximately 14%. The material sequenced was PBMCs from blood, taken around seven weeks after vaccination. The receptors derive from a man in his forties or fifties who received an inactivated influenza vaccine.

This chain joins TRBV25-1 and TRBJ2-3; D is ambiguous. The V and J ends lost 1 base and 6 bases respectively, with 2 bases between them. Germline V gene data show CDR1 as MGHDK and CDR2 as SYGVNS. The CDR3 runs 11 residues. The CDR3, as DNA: TGTGCCAGCAGTGAATGGGATACGCAGTATTTT. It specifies CASSEWDTQYF.

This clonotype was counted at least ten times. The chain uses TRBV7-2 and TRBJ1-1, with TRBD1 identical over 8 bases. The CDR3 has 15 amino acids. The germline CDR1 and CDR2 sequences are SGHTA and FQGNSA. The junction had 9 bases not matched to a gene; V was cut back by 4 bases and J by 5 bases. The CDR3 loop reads CASSWLDRGQTEAFF. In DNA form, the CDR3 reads TGTGCCAGCAGCTGGCTCGACAGGGGTCAGACTGAAGCTTTCTTT.

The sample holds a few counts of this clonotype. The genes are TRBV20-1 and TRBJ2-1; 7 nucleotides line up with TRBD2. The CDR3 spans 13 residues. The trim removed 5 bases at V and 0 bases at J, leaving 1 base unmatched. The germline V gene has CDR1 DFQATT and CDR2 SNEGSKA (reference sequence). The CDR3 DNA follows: TGCAGTGCTTGGGACTACTCCTACAATGAGCAGTTCTTC. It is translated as CSAWDYSYNEQFF.

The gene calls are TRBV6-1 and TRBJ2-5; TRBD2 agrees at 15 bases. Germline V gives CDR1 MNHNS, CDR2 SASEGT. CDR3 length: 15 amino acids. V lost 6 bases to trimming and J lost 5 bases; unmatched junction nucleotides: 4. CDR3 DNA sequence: TGTGCCAGCAGACGGACTAGCGGGGGGGCGGAGACCCAGTACTTC. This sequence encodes CASRRTSGGAETQYF.

The DNA for the CDR3 is TGTGCCAGCAGCTTACACTTGAAGTACCAAGAGACCCAGTACTTC. Protein sequence: CASSLHLKYQETQYF. The chain links TRBV11-2 to TRBJ2-5; D is undetermined. CDR1 SGHAT and CDR2 FQNNGV come from the germline V gene. V was shortened by 2 bases and J by 0 bases, with 10 bases between the two germline ends. CDR3 length: 15 residues. Combining the CDR3 with reference TRBV11-2 and TRBJ2-5 gives the whole variable domain EAGVAQSPRYKIIEKRQSVAFWCNPISGHATLYWYQQILGQGPKLLIQFQNNGVVDDSQLPKDRFSAERLKGVDSTLKIQPAKLEDSAVYLCASSLHLKYQETQYFGPGTRLLVL.

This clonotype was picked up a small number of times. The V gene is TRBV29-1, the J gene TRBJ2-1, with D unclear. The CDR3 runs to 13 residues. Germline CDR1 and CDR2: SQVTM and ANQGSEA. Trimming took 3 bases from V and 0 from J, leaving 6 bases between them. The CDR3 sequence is CSVDDGSYNEQFF. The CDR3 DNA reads TGCAGCGTTGACGATGGCTCCTACAATGAGCAGTTCTTC.

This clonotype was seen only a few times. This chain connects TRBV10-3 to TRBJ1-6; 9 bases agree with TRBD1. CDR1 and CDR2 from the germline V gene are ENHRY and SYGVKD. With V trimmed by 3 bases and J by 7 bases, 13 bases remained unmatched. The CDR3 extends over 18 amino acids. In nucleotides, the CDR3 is TGTGCCATCAGTGAAGGCCTGTACAGGGGGCGTCAAAATTCACCCCTCCACTTT. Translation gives CAISEGLYRGRQNSPLHF.